These 6 T cell receptor beta chains were all obtained from the same sample, sequenced in a study of T cell changes during pregnancy in multiple sclerosis. Profiled with immunoSEQ multiplex PCR; TCRdb holds only in-frame clones, not every one. The data contain tens of thousands of clones, approximately 88% of them singletons. Sequencing was performed on peripheral blood, taken in the first trimester of pregnancy. Receptor source: a female donor in good health, enrolled as a control in a pregnancy study.

The chain recombines TRBV23-1 with TRBJ2-1; TRBD1 aligns across 7 bases. TRBV23-1 is flagged as an ORF with uncertain function. The CDR3 totals 15 residues. The V and J ends lost 2 bases and 3 bases, in that order; junction bases with no gene match: 4. The CDR3 DNA reads as TGCGCCAGCAGTCAACCGGGACAGATCTACAATGAGCAGTTCTTC. It yields the protein CASSQPGQIYNEQFF.

The table lists this clone with a count of one. The V and J genes are TRBV25-1 and TRBJ1-5; D is perhaps TRBD1 (6 bases). The CDR3 contains 14 residues. Germline V gene lookup returns CDR1 MGHDK and CDR2 SYGVNS. With 8 bases removed from V and 0 bases from J, the gap between germline ends came to 11 bases. The CDR3: CASRGGYSNQPQHF. The CDR3 nucleotides are TGTGCCAGCCGGGGGGGCTATAGCAATCAGCCCCAGCATTTT. Complete variable domain (other parts from reference TRBV25-1 and TRBJ1-5): EADIYQTPRYLVIGTGKKITLECSQTMGHDKMYWYQQDPGMELHLIHYSYGVNSTEKGDLSSESTVSRIRTEHFPLTLESARPSHTSQYLCASRGGYSNQPQHFGDGTRLSIL.

This sequence joins TRBV28 and TRBJ2-3, with 9 bases lining up with TRBD2. V lost 2 bases to trimming and J lost 3 bases; unmatched junction nucleotides: 6. This CDR3 is built from 16 residues. Germline lookup yields CDR1 MDHEN and CDR2 SYDVKM. The CDR3 nucleotides read TGTGCCAGCAGTTTACTAGCGGGATACTTAACAGATACGCAGTATTTT. It encodes CASSLLAGYLTDTQYF.

The genes are TRBV5-4 and TRBJ1-1; D remains ambiguous. The CDR3 runs 13 residues. V lost 0 bases and J lost 8, with 11 bases in between. Germline CDR1 is SGHNT and CDR2 is YYREEE (reference sequence). The CDR3 DNA reads as TGTGCCAGCAGCTTGGCCGGTTCTAGGGAAGCTTTCTTT. Its protein is CASSLAGSREAFF.

The chain combines TRBV6-4 with TRBJ1-2; tentative D call: TRBD1 (6 bases). The ends were cut back, 6 bases at V and 6 bases at J, with 14 bases in the middle. The CDR3 is made up of 13 amino acids. Per the germline V gene, CDR1 is MRHNA and CDR2 is SNTAGT. As DNA, the CDR3 is TGTGCCAGCAGAGACAAGGGGGACCATGGCTACACCTTC. As protein: CASRDKGDHGYTF.

The V and J genes are TRBV6-1 and TRBJ2-3; the D gene is possibly TRBD1 (6 bases). CDR3 length equals 14 residues. V lost 5 bases and J lost 1, with 10 bases in between. Germline CDR1 MNHNS, CDR2 SASEGT. CDR3 region: CASSTSGGTDTQYF. The CDR3 DNA is TGTGCCAGCAGTACTTCAGGGGGCACAGATACGCAGTATTTT.